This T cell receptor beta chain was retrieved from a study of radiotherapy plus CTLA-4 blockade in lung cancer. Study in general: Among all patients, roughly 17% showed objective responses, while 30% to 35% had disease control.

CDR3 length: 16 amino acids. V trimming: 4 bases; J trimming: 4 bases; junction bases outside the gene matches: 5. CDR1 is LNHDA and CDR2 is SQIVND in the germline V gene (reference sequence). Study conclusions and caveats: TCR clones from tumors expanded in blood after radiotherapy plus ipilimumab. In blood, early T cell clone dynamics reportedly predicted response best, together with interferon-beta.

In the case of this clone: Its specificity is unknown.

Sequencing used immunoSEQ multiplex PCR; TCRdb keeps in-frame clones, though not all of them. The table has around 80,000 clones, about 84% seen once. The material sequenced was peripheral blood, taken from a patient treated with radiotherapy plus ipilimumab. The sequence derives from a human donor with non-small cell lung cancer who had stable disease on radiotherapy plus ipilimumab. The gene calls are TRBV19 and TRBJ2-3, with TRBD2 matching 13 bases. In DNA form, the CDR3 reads TGTGCCAGTAGTAGTCGGACTAGCGGGAGCCCAGATACGCAGTATTTT. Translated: CASSSRTSGSPDTQYF.